The sample holds a few counts of the clone carrying this T cell receptor beta chain. As yet, its antigen is unknown. The sort gate was single viable CD3+CD4+CD8-CD45RO+ cells for memory CD4+ T cells. As handled by the study authors: After removing out-of-frame reads, over 2 million distinct TCRbeta sequences remained. Sequenced by immunoSEQ multiplex PCR; TCRdb stores in-frame clones only, minus some. The V and J calls and clone size come from that table; D and trimming were worked out from the DNA. Of 40,000 to 60,000 clones in the sample, around four fifths were seen once. Trimming removed 6 bases from V and 0 bases from J, with 18 bases in between. From germline, CDR1 is KGHSH and CDR2 LQKENI. The CDR3 runs 16 residues. This entry belongs to a study of memory CD4+ T cells and cytomegalovirus serostatus. Study overall: Of the healthy Belgian adults, fewer than 10 were CMV seropositive and about two dozen seronegative.

Study findings and constraints: Of around 160 reported CMV TCRbeta sequences, under 70 were found in memory CD4+ repertoires.

The chain couples TRBV18 to TRBJ2-7; D is unclear. This clonotype originated in an adult in good health and CMV-seronegative. Input material: memory CD4+ T cells from blood. CDR3 region: CASSLNGLSSSYEQYF. Written as DNA, the CDR3 is TGTGCCAGCTCCTTAAACGGCTTATCGAGCTCCTACGAGCAGTACTTC.